The text below deals with one T cell receptor (beta chain). The CDR3 has 15 amino acids. Deletions cut 2 bases from V and 5 bases from J, with 16 bases between. In germline, CDR1 is SGDLS, CDR2 YYNGEE. The data are from a study of CD8 T cells in Susac syndrome. RNA amounts of roughly 0.45 to 1 ug underwent reverse transcription with random hexamers. TCRdb itself ran the immunoSEQ multiplex PCR reads through MiXCR, one entry per CDR3 protein. This sample carries some 95,000 distinct CDR3 sequences, around 93% of them seen once, and the ten largest clones take around 0.32%. This TCR derives from a human donor in good health. The V gene is TRBV9, the J gene TRBJ1-2, with D perhaps TRBD1 (5 bases). The sample consisted of CD8+ T cells from PBMCs. The CDR3 spells CASSVSGSLGYGYTF. CDR3 bases: TGTGCCAGCAGCGTTTCAGGGAGTCTAGGGTATGGCTACACCTTC.